The rows below give T cell receptor beta chains drawn from one sample of a study of immune cell composition in non-small cell lung cancer. Profiling relied on immunoSEQ multiplex PCR, and the TCRdb table lists in-frame clones only, not all of them. The repertoire has 900 to 1,100 clones, around 74% of them found once; the top ten carry 9.1%. The material sequenced was lung tumor tissue. These TCRs come from a human donor with non-small cell lung cancer. The conserved cysteine and the conserved F or W are not part of the CDR3 here. Clone sizes are given selectively: once, few, many, or a class where the clone is expanded.

CDR3 protein,V gene,clone size,J gene
ASSLGPPGSPLH,TRBV5-1,NA,TRBJ1-6
ASSDPGTVYEQY,TRBV10-1,once,TRBJ2-7
ASSFYEGELF,TRBV7-2,NA,TRBJ1-4
AWSPDLRREKLF,TRBV30,NA,TRBJ1-4
ASSPPGRGRTDTQY,TRBV7-9,NA,TRBJ2-3
ASRHGDYEQY,TRBV4-1,few,TRBJ2-7
ASTEGGTEAF,TRBV10-2,NA,TRBJ1-1
ASSPQTGQPNYGYT,TRBV9,NA,TRBJ1-2
ASRRGGRVNEQF,TRBV27,NA,TRBJ2-1
ASSEIINPSPLH,TRBV28,NA,TRBJ1-6
AWPGYT,TRBV30,large,TRBJ1-2
ASSLWDRRDEKLF,TRBV28,NA,TRBJ1-4
ASSLSGRGYT,TRBV28,NA,TRBJ1-2
ASSECSGQVNNEQF,TRBV10-1,NA,TRBJ2-1
ASSPGQGTRELYEQY,TRBV5-4,NA,TRBJ2-7
SVSAGTETYEQY,TRBV29-1,NA,TRBJ2-7
ASSSGFASGNTIY,TRBV7-2,NA,TRBJ1-3
ASSLDRGREAF,TRBV7-3,NA,TRBJ1-1
ASSLSGVGYT,TRBV28,once,TRBJ1-2
ASSFGTGRTYEQY,TRBV11-2,once,TRBJ2-7
ASSTGYAYEQY,TRBV27,few,TRBJ2-7
ASSQDRGTGVTGELF,TRBV4-3,few,TRBJ2-2
ASSLASSFSYNEQF,TRBV7-6,NA,TRBJ2-1
ASSEGVGPVYEQY,TRBV9,NA,NA
ASSLDSQANYGYT,TRBV5-8,NA,TRBJ1-2
ASSQDWPGGTYEQY,TRBV4-1,NA,TRBJ2-7